The 17 T cell receptor beta chains in this list originate from one sample, sequenced in a study of ipilimumab plus nivolumab after autologous stem cell transplantation. This table comes from immunoSEQ multiplex PCR, and its TCRdb copy is limited to in-frame clones, with some not included. Here the sample spans 15,000 or so clones, 70% to 90% being singletons. The sequenced sample was PBMCs, obtained in a trial of ipilimumab plus nivolumab as post-transplant consolidation. The receptors here all came from a male donor with diffuse large B-cell lymphoma.

The chain couples TRBV6-1 to TRBJ1-4; 7 bases agree with TRBD1. CDR3 length: 15 amino acids. Trimming at V came to 4 bases and at J to 4 bases, leaving 6 bases not matched to a gene. The germline gives CDR1 MNHNS, CDR2 SASEGT. Here the CDR3 reads CASSARAGGNEKLFF. The CDR3 DNA reads TGTGCCAGCAGTGCCCGGGCAGGGGGTAATGAAAAACTGTTTTTT.

The rearrangement joins TRBV6-1 to TRBJ1-2, with 7 bases aligning to TRBD1. The CDR3 runs to 17 residues. From germline, CDR1 is MNHNS and CDR2 SASEGT. The ends lost 4 bases at V and 0 bases at J; junction bases unmatched: 11. CDR3 loop: CASSGGFGTASNYGYTF. CDR3 nucleotides: TGTGCCAGCAGTGGAGGTTTTGGGACAGCCTCTAACTATGGCTACACCTTC.

This chain links TRBV6-1 with TRBJ2-7, with 7 bases that match TRBD1. CDR3 size: 11 residues. V trimming: 3 bases; J trimming: 12 bases; junction bases outside the gene matches: 5. Looked up from germline, CDR1 is MNHNS and CDR2 is SASEGT. The chain's CDR3 is CASSETGLGYF. In nucleotides, the CDR3 is TGTGCCAGCAGTGAGACAGGGTTGGGGTACTTC.

In this sample, this clone turned up a few times. The rearrangement links TRBV30 to TRBJ1-6, with 9 bases identical to TRBD1. Germline CDR1 and CDR2: GTSNPN and SVGIG (reference sequence). V shed 5 bases, J shed 7 bases, and the junction held 3 bases outside the gene matches. The CDR3 extends over 13 amino acids. DNA of the CDR3: TGTGCCTGGGGACAGGGGCTGAATTCACCCCTCCACTTT. Translating it yields CAWGQGLNSPLHF.

This chain links TRBV4-1 with TRBJ1-1, with D unclear. With 0 bases removed from V and 4 bases from J, the gap between germline ends came to 12 bases. This CDR3 is built from 15 residues. Germline V gene data show CDR1 as MGHRA and CDR2 as YSYEKL. The CDR3 DNA sequence: TGCGCCAGCAGCCAAGAGACGGCCCCGAGCACTGAAGCTTTCTTT. The encoded protein is CASSQETAPSTEAFF.

The chain employs TRBV14 and TRBJ1-1; tentatively, D is TRBD1 (5 bases). The CDR3 is 13 amino acids. CDR1 SGHDN and CDR2 FVKESK come from the germline V gene. Trimming took off 4 bases at V and 5 bases at J, with 11 bases between the two ends. Written as DNA, the CDR3 is TGTGCCAGCAGCCTGACGGAGGGGACTGAAGCTTTCTTT. It codes for CASSLTEGTEAFF. Combining the CDR3 with reference TRBV14 and TRBJ1-1 gives the whole variable domain EAGVTQFPSHSVIEKGQTVTLRCDPISGHDNLYWYRRVMGKEIKFLLHFVKESKQDESGMPNNRFLAERTGGTYSTLKVQPAELEDSGVYFCASSLTEGTEAFFGQGTRLTVV.

This sequence joins TRBV5-1 and TRBJ1-1; D is possibly TRBD1 (5 bases). Germline assignment: CDR1 SGHRS and CDR2 YFSETQ. CDR3 size: 12 residues. V lost 4 bases, J lost 1 base, and 5 bases lay in between. CDR3 amino acids: CASSRGNTEAFF. CDR3 nucleotides: TGCGCCAGCAGCAGGGGGAACACTGAAGCTTTCTTT.

The rearrangement uses TRBV5-1 and TRBJ2-3, with TRBD1 matching over 12 bases. The trim removed 4 bases at V and 2 bases at J, leaving 5 bases unmatched. The germline gives CDR1 SGHRS, CDR2 YFSETQ. This CDR3 spans 16 amino acids. The chain's CDR3 is CASSGGTGGFTDTQYF. CDR3 nucleotide sequence: TGCGCCAGCAGCGGGGGGACAGGGGGCTTCACAGATACGCAGTATTTT. Filled out from reference TRBV5-1 and TRBJ2-3, the complete variable domain reads KAGVTQTPRYLIKTRGQQVTLSCSPISGHRSVSWYQQTPGQGLQFLFEYFSETQRNKGNFPGRFSGRQFSNSRSEMNVSTLELGDSALYLCASSGGTGGFTDTQYFGPGTRLTVL.

The genes are TRBV5-1 and TRBJ1-2; TRBD1 matches at 7 bases. Germline CDR1 is SGHRS and CDR2 is YFSETQ. The CDR3 contains 15 residues. The J segment lost 1 base and the V segment lost 4 bases, leaving 7 bases of the junction unmatched. Written as DNA, the CDR3 is TGCGCCAGCAGCCCTAGGACAGGTGATAACTATGGCTACACCTTC. Translated: CASSPRTGDNYGYTF.

This clone showed up just a few times. The chain has TRBV7-2 and TRBJ1-1; perhaps TRBD1 as D (5 bases). V was cut by 2 bases and J by 0 bases, with 10 bases left in between. This CDR3 has 15 residues. Germline V gene data show CDR1 as SGHTA and CDR2 as FQGNSA. CDR3 DNA sequence: TGTGCCAGCAGCTTACAGGGACGGGTGAACACTGAAGCTTTCTTT. Its protein product is CASSLQGRVNTEAFF.

This clone came up once. J is TRBJ2-5 and V is TRBV30; 7 bases line up with TRBD2. TRBJ2-7 matches the DNA end more closely, so the J call is doubtful. CDR1 GTSNPN and CDR2 SVGIG come from the germline V gene (reference sequence). The CDR3 has 13 residues. This CDR3 is CAWTGLSLSEQYF. The CDR3, as DNA: TGTGCCTGGACGGGACTATCTTTGAGCGAGCAGTACTTC.

The chain is built from TRBV25-1 and TRBJ1-4; D not resolved. The CDR3 loop spans 15 amino acids. Germline CDR1 MGHDK, CDR2 SYGVNS. V dropped 1 base and J dropped 8 bases, with 14 bases sitting between them. CDR3 coding DNA: TGTGCCAGCAGTGAATTTGGCAGGATGAGAGAAAAACTGTTTTTT. It specifies CASSEFGRMREKLFF.

The chain joins TRBV19 to TRBJ1-2; a possible D gene is TRBD1 (6 bases). Looked up from germline, CDR1 is LNHDA and CDR2 is SQIVND (reference sequence). Trimming removed 3 bases at V and 5 bases at J, with 10 bases between. There are 13 residues in the CDR3. The CDR3 region is CASSIEQGYGYTF. The CDR3 DNA is TGTGCCAGTAGTATTGAGCAGGGGTATGGCTACACCTTC.

In its sample, this clone was seen once. V is TRBV30 and J is TRBJ1-1; D ambiguous. V was clipped by 2 bases and J by 7 bases, with 8 bases between them. Per the germline V gene, CDR1 is GTSNPN and CDR2 is SVGIG (reference sequence). This CDR3 spans 11 amino acids. The CDR3 nucleotides read TGTGCCTGGAGTCCCCGGGGTGAAGCTTTCTTT. Translated: CAWSPRGEAFF.

The chain recombines TRBV5-1 with TRBJ1-2; D call uncertain. Germline CDR1 and CDR2: SGHRS and YFSETQ. There are 15 residues in the CDR3. The V gene lost 0 bases and the J gene lost 1 base, with 10 bases spanning the gap. CDR3 region: CASSLVPIGNYGYTF. The CDR3 nucleotides are TGCGCCAGCAGCTTGGTCCCGATTGGTAACTATGGCTACACCTTC.

The chain recombines TRBV18 with TRBJ2-7; D is ambiguous. The germline V and J ends were trimmed by 1 base and 2 bases, with 9 bases remaining between them. The CDR3 sequence is 14 residues long. Germline lookup yields CDR1 KGHSH and CDR2 LQKENI. The CDR3 sequence: CASSPLRQPYEQYF. DNA of the CDR3: TGTGCCAGCTCACCACTCAGGCAACCCTACGAGCAGTACTTC.

V is TRBV5-4 and J is TRBJ1-1; D gene unclear. CDR1 and CDR2 (germline): SGHNT, YYREEE (reference sequence). There are 16 residues in the CDR3. The V end lost 6 bases, the J end lost 0 bases, and 18 bases lay between the germline ends. CDR3 bases: TGTGCCAGCATGCGAGGGAGGTCTGGCTTGAACACTGAAGCTTTCTTT. This gives the protein CASMRGRSGLNTEAFF.